The 24 T cell receptor beta chains given below trace back to one sample, sequenced in a study of blood T cell repertoires in COVID-19. Assay: immunoSEQ multiplex PCR; the TCRdb copy retains only in-frame clones and omits some. Of about 210,000 clones listed, over 75% are singletons. The sample was PBMCs or T cells enriched from blood (not recorded which). Every receptor here comes from a man aged 40-50 years who had recovered from COVID-19.

The V gene is TRBV3-1 (or the pseudogene TRBV3-2), the J gene TRBJ2-5; D may be TRBD2 (5 bases). Trimming cost V 1 base and J 4 bases, with 7 bases left between them. This CDR3 contains 13 residues. Germline V CDR1 and CDR2: LGHDT, YNNKEL (reference sequence). DNA of the CDR3: TGTGCCAGCAGCCAAGCGGCGGGAGAGACCCAGTACTTC. Protein sequence: CASSQAAGETQYF.

The rearrangement links TRBV10-3 to TRBJ1-2, with 9 bases identical to TRBD1. J was trimmed by 4 bases and V by 5 bases; bases with no gene match: 2. Germline V gives CDR1 ENHRY, CDR2 SYGVKD. This CDR3 comprises 13 residues. CDR3 loop: CAISRQGVYGYTF. Here the CDR3 DNA reads TGTGCCATCAGTCGACAGGGGGTCTATGGCTACACCTTC.

The chain has TRBV24-1 and TRBJ1-5; D gene ambiguous. V was shortened by 12 bases and J by 5 bases, with 28 bases between the two germline ends. The CDR3 extends over 17 amino acids. CDR1 and CDR2 from the germline V gene are KGHDR and SFDVKD. CDR3 loop: CAVSRKDALASDQPQHF. The CDR3 nucleotides are TGTGCCGTAAGCCGAAAAGATGCCCTCGCGAGCGATCAGCCCCAGCATTTT.

The chain uses TRBV29-1 and TRBJ1-5; 9 bases match TRBD1. Losses at the gene ends were 6 bases for V and 0 bases for J; bases not matched to a gene: 3. This CDR3 contains 14 residues. Germline loops: CDR1 SQVTM, CDR2 ANQGSEA. In DNA, the CDR3 is TGCAGCGTAGGACAGGGGAATAGCAATCAGCCCCAGCATTTT. This sequence encodes CSVGQGNSNQPQHF.

The chain links TRBV5-1 to TRBJ1-3; 11 nucleotides agree with TRBD1. The CDR3 contains 17 residues. Per the germline V gene, CDR1 is SGHRS and CDR2 is YFSETQ. V shed 3 bases, J shed 2 bases, and the junction held 7 bases outside the gene matches. CDR3 residues: CASSSAPGQGAGNTIYF. The CDR3 DNA is TGCGCCAGCAGCTCGGCTCCGGGACAGGGGGCTGGAAACACCATATATTTT.

The chain recombines TRBV2 with TRBJ1-4, with a weak D call TRBD1 (5 bases). V was shortened by 11 bases and J by 2 bases, with 12 bases between the two germline ends. CDR1 and CDR2 (germline): SNHLY, FYNNEI. This CDR3 is 13 amino acids long. As DNA, the CDR3 is TGTGCCGGCTCGGGGGTGACTAATGAAAAACTGTTTTTT. Translated, it gives CAGSGVTNEKLFF. The full variable domain, in which reference TRBV2 and TRBJ1-4 provide the parts outside the CDR3, is EPEVTQTPSHQVTQMGQEVILRCVPISNHLYFYWYRQILGQKVEFLVSFYNNEISEKSEIFDDQFSVERPDGSNFTLKIRSTKLEDSAMYFCAGSGVTNEKLFFGSGTQLSVL.

Here the CDR3 reads CATSRDFGGQYF. The CDR3 DNA follows: TGTGCCACCAGCAGAGATTTCGGCGGGCAGTACTTC. This chain links TRBV15 with TRBJ2-7; D is ambiguous. This CDR3 comprises 12 residues. V was shortened by 0 bases and J by 9 bases, with 9 bases between the two germline ends. The V gene's germline CDR1 is LNHNV and CDR2 YYDKDF (reference sequence).

CDR3 nucleotides: TGTGCCAGCAGCTTAGGCAGAAGTAATTCACCCCTCCACTTT. Its protein product is CASSLGRSNSPLHF. The gene calls are TRBV11-2 and TRBJ1-6, with D unclear. V was clipped by 1 base and J by 6 bases, with 7 bases between them. CDR3 length: 14 residues. Germline assignment: CDR1 SGHAT and CDR2 FQNNGV.

The chain combines TRBV7-2 with TRBJ1-4; D remains ambiguous. The germline V gene encodes CDR1 SGHTA and CDR2 FQGNSA. The CDR3 has 17 amino acids. Trimming left V 2 bases short and J 3 bases short, with 16 bases between. This CDR3 reads CASSLSHLTTSNEKLFF. The CDR3 DNA is TGTGCCAGCAGCTTATCTCACTTGACAACTTCTAATGAAAAACTGTTTTTT.

J is TRBJ2-7 and V is TRBV18; D is ambiguous. V gave up 0 bases and J gave up 2 bases, with 5 bases separating them. The V gene's germline CDR1 is KGHSH and CDR2 LQKENI. This CDR3 region has 13 residues. The CDR3 region is CASSPPGTYEQYF. The CDR3 DNA sequence: TGTGCCAGCTCACCACCGGGCACCTACGAGCAGTACTTC.

The table lists this clone with many counts. The chain recombines TRBV7-3 with TRBJ2-2; tentative D call: TRBD2 (5 bases). This CDR3 spans 14 amino acids. The V gene lost 1 base and the J gene lost 5 bases, with 8 bases spanning the gap. In germline, CDR1 is SGHTA, CDR2 FQGTGA. The CDR3 here is CASSLNRGTGELFF. CDR3 nucleotides: TGTGCCAGCAGCTTAAATCGGGGAACCGGGGAGCTGTTTTTT.

The chain uses TRBV4-1 and TRBJ1-2; tentatively, D is TRBD1 (6 bases). V was shortened by 0 bases and J by 7 bases, with 15 bases between the two germline ends. This CDR3 is 15 amino acids long. Germline V gives CDR1 MGHRA, CDR2 YSYEKL. This CDR3 reads CASSQDRAGVSGYTF. In DNA form, the CDR3 reads TGCGCCAGCAGCCAAGATCGGGCAGGGGTGAGTGGCTACACCTTC.

The V call is TRBV24-1, the J call TRBJ1-1; D ambiguous. The CDR3 loop spans 18 amino acids. V lost 7 bases and J lost 7, with 30 bases in between. CDR1 KGHDR and CDR2 SFDVKD come from the germline V gene. The CDR3 DNA reads as TGTGCCACCAGACCACTACTAAATCGAAGGGTAGGAGGGAATGAAGCTTTCTTT. Its translation: CATRPLLNRRVGGNEAFF.

This chain uses TRBV11-2 with TRBJ1-5; 7 nucleotides match TRBD1. V shed 5 bases, J shed 3 bases, and the junction held 4 bases outside the gene matches. The CDR3 is 14 residues long. The germline gives CDR1 SGHAT, CDR2 FQNNGV. The CDR3 region has the DNA TGTGCCAGCAGCCTGGGACAGTTCAATCAGCCCCAGCATTTT. Translation: CASSLGQFNQPQHF.

This chain connects TRBV19 to TRBJ2-1, with unresolved D. V gave up 1 base and J gave up 4 bases, with 11 bases separating them. Germline values: CDR1 LNHDA, CDR2 SQIVND (reference sequence). This CDR3 is 15 amino acids long. Here the CDR3 reads CASSIAGIVYNEQFF. DNA for the CDR3: TGTGCCAGTAGTATAGCAGGTATCGTATACAATGAGCAGTTCTTC.

This clone appeared a single time. The chain has TRBV11-3 and TRBJ2-7, with TRBD1 as a possible D gene (6 bases). The CDR3 extends over 15 amino acids. Trimming pared 4 bases from V and 7 bases from J, leaving 20 bases between. CDR1 and CDR2 (germline): SGHNT, YENEEA. The CDR3 is CASSSKRDILREQYF. In nucleotides, the CDR3 is TGTGCCAGCAGCTCCAAGAGGGACATCCTGAGAGAGCAGTACTTC.

This clone came up once. V usage is TRBV30 and J usage is TRBJ2-7, with D perhaps TRBD2 (7 bases). The CDR3 is 12 residues long. CDR1 and CDR2 from the germline V gene are GTSNPN and SVGIG (reference sequence). Deletions cut 8 bases from V and 6 bases from J, with 17 bases between. The CDR3 spells CAREPRGGEQYF. The CDR3 coding sequence is TGTGCCCGGGAGCCAAGGGGGGGCGAGCAGTACTTC.

V usage is TRBV6-4 and J usage is TRBJ2-1; 13 bases align to TRBD2. CDR1 is MRHNA, CDR2 SNTAGT, per germline. The CDR3 runs 15 residues. After removal of 0 bases from V and 7 bases from J, the junction contained 0 bases not matched to a gene. This CDR3 is CASSDSLAGGNEQFF. The CDR3 DNA sequence: TGTGCCAGCAGTGACTCACTAGCGGGGGGGAATGAGCAGTTCTTC.

This chain joins TRBV7-3 and TRBJ1-3, with TRBD1 as a possible D gene (5 bases). The germline gives CDR1 SGHTA, CDR2 FQGTGA. Trimming removed 5 bases from V and 2 bases from J, with 13 bases in between. CDR3 length equals 15 residues. Written as DNA, the CDR3 is TGTGCCAGCAGCCGCAACCCAGGGACTGGAAACACCATATATTTT. Translation gives CASSRNPGTGNTIYF.

The V call is TRBV2, the J call TRBJ2-7, with a possible D match to TRBD2 (6 bases). CDR1 is SNHLY and CDR2 is FYNNEI in the germline V gene. Trimming stripped 3 bases from V and 0 bases from J, with 12 bases between. This CDR3 is 15 amino acids long. As DNA, the CDR3 is TGTGCCAGCAGTGATAGCGGTTATCGCTCCTACGAGCAGTACTTC. It translates to CASSDSGYRSYEQYF.

The chain uses TRBV10-1 and TRBJ2-3; tentative D call: TRBD1 (6 bases). V was pared by 3 bases and J by 0 bases, with 13 bases between. The CDR3 loop spans 16 amino acids. In germline, CDR1 is WNHNN, CDR2 SYGVQD (reference sequence). The CDR3 loop reads CASSEQDSASTDTQYF. In DNA, the CDR3 is TGCGCCAGCAGTGAACAGGACAGTGCTAGCACAGATACGCAGTATTTT.

The V gene is TRBV5-6, the J gene TRBJ2-7; D uncertain. This CDR3 is 13 amino acids long. Germline V gene sequence: CDR1 SGHDT, CDR2 YYEEEE. Trimming cost V 2 bases and J 1 base, with 7 bases left between them. Written as DNA, the CDR3 is TGTGCCAGCAGCTTAGGAGTTTCCTACGAGCAGTACTTC. This sequence encodes CASSLGVSYEQYF.

The chain employs TRBV6-5 and TRBJ1-3, with D possibly matching TRBD1 (6 bases). Germline V CDR1 and CDR2: MNHEY, SVGAGI. Trimming shortened V by 5 bases and J by 4 bases, and 15 bases separated the two germline ends. This CDR3 has 15 amino acids. CDR3 DNA: TGTGCCAGCAGTCTCGGCGGGGGGCAGGGAAACACCATATATTTT. Translation: CASSLGGGQGNTIYF.

The V and J genes are TRBV3-1 (or the pseudogene TRBV3-2) and TRBJ2-7; 7 nucleotides agree with TRBD2. The germline gives CDR1 LGHDT, CDR2 YNNKEL (reference sequence). This CDR3 region has 17 residues. Germline trimming cut 3 bases from V and 0 bases from J; bases unmatched to any gene: 11. CDR3 bases: TGTGCCAGCAGCCACCTCCCCGGCGGGGGTAGCTCCTACGAGCAGTACTTC. Translation: CASSHLPGGGSSYEQYF.